The 25 T cell receptor beta chains reported below all come from one sample, sequenced in a study of molecular identifiers for immune sequencing clone quantification. TCRdb redid the calling of the PCR reads with MiXCR, one entry per CDR3 protein. Here the sample spans more than 450,000 distinct CDR3 sequences, around 23% being singletons. The sample taken for sequencing was naive CD8+ T cells from blood, with Jurkat cell RNA spiked in. Subset indicated: FACS-sorted CD8+CD4-CCR7+CD45RA+ naive T cells. Receptors were obtained from a human donor in good health. Some libraries in this study had Jurkat cell RNA spiked in.

The table lists this clonotype with many counts. The V and J genes are TRBV28 and TRBJ2-3, with a weak D call TRBD1 (5 bases). The CDR3 has 19 amino acids. V lost 2 bases, J lost 4 bases, and 25 bases lay in between. Germline V lookup: CDR1 MDHEN, CDR2 SYDVKM. CDR3 coding DNA: TGTGCCAGCAGTTTAACCCCCCGGTGGCAGGGTGGGATACCAGATACGCAGTATTTT. It encodes CASSLTPRWQGGIPDTQYF.

To note about this clonotype: A junction end diverges from the germline sequence, so it may reflect a read error. The chain recombines TRBV6-6 with TRBJ2-3, with 9 nucleotides matching TRBD2. Germline lookup yields CDR1 MNHNY and CDR2 SVGAGI (reference sequence). CDR3 size: 18 residues. CDR3 DNA: TGTACCAGCAGTTTCGTATCGGGCGGGAGGGCCAGCGCAGATACGCAGTATTTT. This sequence encodes CTSSFVSGGRASADTQYF.

The rearrangement uses TRBV7-9 and TRBJ1-1, with unresolved D. The CDR3 consists of 16 residues. In germline, CDR1 is SEHNR, CDR2 FQNEAQ (reference sequence). V lost 2 bases to trimming and J lost 1 base, with 14 bases between them. As DNA, the CDR3 is TGTGCCAGCAGCTTAACCCTAGTTTCGCCGAACACTGAAGCTTTCTTT. Protein: CASSLTLVSPNTEAFF.

This clonotype has more than one count but fewer than ten. This sequence joins TRBV7-8 and TRBJ2-1, with 8 bases identical to TRBD1. Germline lookup yields CDR1 SGHVS and CDR2 FQNEAQ. CDR3 length: 15 residues. The V and J ends lost 2 bases and 4 bases, in that order; junction bases with no gene match: 4. CDR3 loop: CASSLYGQGYNEQFF. CDR3 nucleotides: TGTGCCAGCAGCTTATACGGACAGGGATACAATGAGCAGTTCTTC.

This clonotype was seen ten or more times. The V and J genes are TRBV7-9 and TRBJ2-5; 10 nucleotides agree with TRBD2. This CDR3 spans 16 amino acids. V dropped 5 bases and J dropped 5; count of bases not matched to a gene: 11. Looked up from germline, CDR1 is SEHNR and CDR2 is FQNEAQ (reference sequence). The CDR3 here is CASSLPGSGRFETQYF. In DNA form, the CDR3 reads TGTGCCAGCAGCCTCCCGGGTAGCGGGAGGTTTGAGACCCAGTACTTC.

Details on this clonotype: This may be a read error, as it is one base from a much larger clone. The rearrangement joins TRBV13 to TRBJ2-7; TRBD2 matches at 7 bases. In germline, CDR1 is PRHDT, CDR2 FYEKMQ (reference sequence). CDR3 length equals 15 residues. The CDR3 reads CASSAPTAGVYEQHF. The CDR3 DNA reads as TGTGCCAGCAGCGCCCCAACTGCGGGAGTTTACGAGCAGCACTTC.

The J gene is TRBJ2-1, the V gene TRBV9; D remains ambiguous. Trimming took 0 bases from V and 9 from J, leaving 13 bases between them. The CDR3 is made up of 14 amino acids. Germline CDR1 is SGDLS and CDR2 is YYNGEE. This CDR3 reads CASSVGTVPGEQFF. CDR3 nucleotide sequence: TGTGCCAGCAGCGTAGGTACGGTCCCAGGTGAGCAGTTCTTC. Together with reference TRBV9 and TRBJ2-1, the CDR3 gives the full variable domain: DSGVTQTPKHLITATGQRVTLRCSPRSGDLSVYWYQQSLDQGLQFLIQYYNGEERAKGNILERFSAQQFPDLHSELNLSSLELGDSALYFCASSVGTVPGEQFFGPGTRLTVL.

V is TRBV3-1 and J is TRBJ1-3; D gene ambiguous. Germline V gene lookup returns CDR1 LGHDT and CDR2 YNNKEL (reference sequence). Trimming pared 1 base from V and 0 bases from J, leaving 4 bases between. The CDR3 covers 14 residues. The CDR3 loop is CASSQGPSGNTIYF. As DNA, the CDR3 is TGTGCCAGCAGCCAAGGTCCCTCTGGAAACACCATATATTTT. The full variable domain, with the rest looked up from reference TRBV3-1 and TRBJ1-3, is DTAVSQTPKYLVTQMGNDKSIKCEQNLGHDTMYWYKQDSKKFLKIMFSYNNKELIINETVPNRFSPKSPDKAHLNLHINSLELGDSAVYFCASSQGPSGNTIYFGEGSWLTVV.

The CDR3 coding sequence is TGTGCCAGCAGCTTCCCAGGGACAGGGGCACGGGACACAGATACGCAGTATTTT. The encoded protein is CASSFPGTGARDTDTQYF. The chain employs TRBV12-3 or TRBV12-4 and TRBJ2-3, with TRBD1 identical over 10 bases. V shed 6 bases, J shed 2 bases, and the junction held 14 bases outside the gene matches. CDR3 length equals 18 residues.

About this clonotype: One end of the junction does not line up with germline, which may come from a read error. The chain carries TRBV6-2 or TRBV6-3 and TRBJ2-2; either TRBD1 or TRBD2 may supply D (5 bases each). CDR1 and CDR2 from the germline V gene are MNHEY and SVGEGT. This CDR3 has 13 amino acids. The CDR3 sequence: CASSLSGTGEQFF. CDR3 nucleotide sequence: TGTGCCAGCAGCTTATCCGGGACCGGGGAGCAGTTTTTT.

The chain is built from TRBV4-1 and TRBJ2-7; 7 bases are a match to TRBD2. This CDR3 region has 15 residues. Germline CDR1 and CDR2: MGHRA and YSYEKL. J was trimmed by 5 bases and V by 1 base; bases with no gene match: 8. The CDR3 DNA reads as TGCGCCAGCAGCCAAGGCCGCGGGAGTACCAACGAGCAGTACTTC. Protein sequence: CASSQGRGSTNEQYF.

This clonotype was observed many times. Compared with germline, one end of the junction differs, possibly owing to a read error. The chain uses TRBV4-3 and TRBJ2-2; D remains unclear. CDR3 length: 14 residues. Germline assignment: CDR1 LGHNA and CDR2 YSLEER. The CDR3 DNA follows: TGTGCCAGCAGCCAAGTCGGGAACACCGGGGAGCTGTTTTTT. Encoded protein: CASSQVGNTGELFF.

The gene calls are TRBV2 and TRBJ1-1; D unresolved. CDR1 SNHLY and CDR2 FYNNEI come from the germline V gene. Trimming removed 6 bases from V and 4 bases from J, with 9 bases in between. There are 12 residues in the CDR3. CDR3 amino acids: CASRWESTEAFF. In nucleotides, the CDR3 is TGTGCCAGCAGGTGGGAGAGCACTGAAGCTTTCTTT.

This chain links TRBV4-1 with TRBJ2-7; D remains ambiguous. Germline V lookup: CDR1 MGHRA, CDR2 YSYEKL. The CDR3 totals 15 residues. V was clipped by 0 bases and J by 3 bases, with 12 bases between them. This chain's CDR3 is CASSQEADPYYEQYF. For the CDR3, the DNA is TGCGCCAGCAGCCAAGAGGCAGACCCATACTACGAGCAGTACTTC.

This clonotype was seen a handful of times. This rearrangement joins TRBV13 to TRBJ1-1; TRBD1 might be the D (5 bases). CDR1 PRHDT and CDR2 FYEKMQ come from the germline V gene (reference sequence). Trimming shortened V by 3 bases and J by 10 bases, and 15 bases separated the two germline ends. The CDR3 totals 13 residues. The CDR3 is CASSFNRFEGAFF. As DNA, the CDR3 is TGTGCCAGCAGCTTTAACAGGTTTGAGGGAGCTTTCTTT.

This clonotype was found a few times. The CDR3 loop is CASSQQMSDEKLFF. For the CDR3, the DNA is TGTGCCAGCAGTCAACAGATGTCCGATGAAAAACTGTTTTTT. This chain links TRBV27 with TRBJ1-4; D gene unclear. V shed 5 bases and J shed 6 bases, with 13 bases lying between them. The CDR3 is 14 amino acids. Germline CDR1 and CDR2: MNHEY and SMNVEV (reference sequence).

This clonotype was counted a few times. This sequence joins TRBV24-1 and TRBJ2-3, with 10 bases aligning to TRBD2. Germline CDR1 and CDR2: KGHDR and SFDVKD. Trimming cost V 3 bases and J 3 bases; bases outside gene matches: 8. The CDR3 is made up of 17 amino acids. Here the CDR3 reads CATSDPFSGGTTDTQYF. The CDR3 nucleotides are TGTGCCACCAGTGATCCCTTTAGCGGGGGGACTACAGATACGCAGTATTTT.

V gene TRBV11-2 combines with J gene TRBJ1-1, with D possibly being TRBD1 (5 bases). V lost 1 base to trimming and J lost 8 bases, with 8 bases between them. The germline V gene has CDR1 SGHAT and CDR2 FQNNGV. There are 12 residues in the CDR3. CDR3: CASSLAGWEAFF. CDR3 DNA sequence: TGTGCCAGCAGCTTAGCAGGGTGGGAAGCTTTCTTT.

CDR3 residues: CASSYVGTGDEQYF. CDR3 in DNA: TGTGCCAGCAGTTACGTGGGGACAGGGGATGAGCAGTACTTC. V gene TRBV6-2 or TRBV6-3 combines with J gene TRBJ2-7, with 10 bases that match TRBD1. The CDR3 covers 14 residues. In germline, CDR1 is MNHEY, CDR2 SVGEGT. J was trimmed by 7 bases and V by 2 bases; bases with no gene match: 5.

This clonotype was counted a few times. The chain joins TRBV27 to TRBJ2-5; D might be TRBD2 (6 bases). This CDR3 has 15 amino acids. Germline-derived CDR1 and CDR2 are MNHEY and SMNVEV (reference sequence). Between the trimmed V and J ends, which lost 3 bases and 4 bases, there was a span of 15 bases. For the CDR3, the DNA is TGTGCCAGCAGTTTTGGTCCGCTAGCGATAGAGACCCAGTACTTC. It encodes CASSFGPLAIETQYF.

To note about this clonotype: One end of the junction does not line up with germline, which may come from a read error. The V call is TRBV5-1, the J call TRBJ1-2, with 9 positions matching TRBD1. Germline values: CDR1 SGHRS, CDR2 YFSETQ. There are 15 residues in the CDR3. CDR3 sequence: CASSPAPDRGDGYIF. The CDR3 region has the DNA TGCGCCAGCAGCCCGGCCCCGGACAGGGGAGATGGCTACATCTTC.

The gene calls are TRBV19 and TRBJ1-4; no clear D. There are 12 residues in the CDR3. The germline V gene has CDR1 LNHDA and CDR2 SQIVND (reference sequence). Trimming shortened V by 4 bases and J by 5 bases, and 5 bases separated the two germline ends. In nucleotides, the CDR3 is TGTGCCAGTAGTAGAGAGAATGAAAAACTGTTTTTT. Translating it yields CASSRENEKLFF.

This chain connects TRBV24-1 to TRBJ2-1, with 7 positions matching TRBD2. With 7 bases clipped from V and 3 bases from J, the junction kept 2 bases outside the gene matches. Per the germline V gene, CDR1 is KGHDR and CDR2 is SFDVKD. The CDR3 extends over 13 amino acids. The CDR3: CATRGGSYNEQFF. The DNA for the CDR3 is TGTGCCACCAGGGGCGGGAGCTACAATGAGCAGTTCTTC.

This clonotype was seen only a few times. The V gene is TRBV6-2 or TRBV6-3, the J gene TRBJ1-5; D uncertain. The germline gives CDR1 MNHEY, CDR2 SVGEGT. Trimming shortened V by 7 bases and J by 0 bases, and 7 bases separated the two germline ends. The CDR3 has 13 residues. For the CDR3, the DNA is TGTGCCAGCACATCTTATAGCAATCAGCCCCAGCATTTT. It yields the protein CASTSYSNQPQHF.

This clonotype was seen at least ten times. The rearrangement joins TRBV7-9 to TRBJ1-1; D remains ambiguous. The CDR3 is made up of 17 amino acids. V lost 4 bases and J lost 1, with 19 bases in between. Germline CDR1 SEHNR, CDR2 FQNEAQ (reference sequence). CDR3 protein: CASSWPSGSWRNTEAFF. DNA of the CDR3: TGTGCCAGCAGCTGGCCGAGCGGCTCATGGAGGAACACTGAAGCTTTCTTT.